This TCR beta chain derives from a study of molecular identifiers for immune sequencing clone quantification. Sorting isolated naive CD8 T cells as CD8+CD4-CCR7+CD45RA+ events. J was trimmed by 5 bases and V by 2 bases; bases with no gene match: 15. The length of the CDR3 is 18 residues. Germline loops: CDR1 MNHNY, CDR2 SVGAGI (reference sequence). This clonotype was detected a few times. MiXCR, run by TCRdb on the PCR reads, gives a single entry per CDR3 protein. This sample has some 94,000 distinct CDR3 sequences, with 20% to 25% found just once. Sequenced sample: naive CD8+ T cells from blood, with Jurkat cell RNA spiked in. Stated subset: FACS-sorted CD8+CD4-CCR7+CD45RA+ naive T cells. V gene TRBV6-6 combines with J gene TRBJ2-5; the match to TRBD1 covers 9 bases. This receptor was identified in a human donor in good health. Some libraries in this study had Jurkat cell RNA spiked in. The CDR3 sequence: CASSYPRDRADPGETQYF. The CDR3 region has the DNA TGTGCCAGCAGTTACCCCAGGGACAGGGCGGATCCGGGGGAGACCCAGTACTTC.